A single sample is the source of the 16 T cell receptor beta chains below, sequenced in a study of cytomegalovirus exposure and HLA in healthy donors. The PCR contained 60 Vbeta and 13 Jbeta primers. Libraries were prepared by immunoSEQ multiplex PCR; TCRdb keeps only in-frame clonotypes and omits some of them. This table holds 150,000 to 200,000 clones. Sequencing was carried out using PBMCs. The receptor source for this set is a man aged 25-45 years in good health and CMV-seronegative.

V gene TRBV11-2 combines with J gene TRBJ2-3; a possible D gene is TRBD2 (5 bases). CDR1 and CDR2 (germline): SGHAT, FQNNGV. Trimming left V 5 bases short and J 2 bases short, with 20 bases between. The CDR3 contains 17 residues. CDR3 loop: CASSLTKRSPTTDTQYF. The DNA for the CDR3 is TGTGCCAGCAGCCTTACTAAGCGGAGTCCTACCACAGATACGCAGTATTTT.

The chain uses TRBV19 and TRBJ1-2, with D perhaps matching TRBD1 (5 bases). V lost 10 bases to trimming and J lost 5 bases, with 20 bases between them. The CDR3 totals 14 residues. CDR1 is LNHDA, CDR2 SQIVND, per germline (reference sequence). The CDR3 nucleotides are TGTGCCACAACCGACTTGGGGGGAGGTTATGGCTACACCTTC. Its translation: CATTDLGGGYGYTF. The full variable domain, rest sourced from reference TRBV19 and TRBJ1-2, is DGGITQSPKYLFRKEGQNVTLSCEQNLNHDAMYWYRQDPGQGLRLIYYSQIVNDFQKGDIAEGYSVSREKKESFPLTVTSAQKNPTAFYLCATTDLGGGYGYTFGSGTRLTVV.

V gene TRBV14 combines with J gene TRBJ1-2, with D unresolved. Trimming pared 0 bases from V and 2 bases from J, leaving 10 bases between. Germline V gives CDR1 SGHDN, CDR2 FVKESK. The CDR3 consists of 15 residues. The CDR3 is CASSQDLAKNYGYTF. In DNA, the CDR3 is TGTGCCAGCAGCCAAGATCTTGCGAAGAACTATGGCTACACCTTC.

V is TRBV6-6 and J is TRBJ2-1; D gene ambiguous. This CDR3 has 16 residues. V was cut by 2 bases and J by 0 bases, with 11 bases left in between. Germline CDR1 reads MNHNY; CDR2 reads SVGAGI (reference sequence). In DNA form, the CDR3 reads TGTGCCAGCAGTTACGAATCCGCGAGCTCCTACAATGAGCAGTTCTTC. Amino acid sequence: CASSYESASSYNEQFF.

The chain has TRBV5-8 and TRBJ1-4; the D gene is possibly TRBD1 (6 bases). This CDR3 spans 15 amino acids. Germline-derived CDR1 and CDR2 are SGHTS and YDEGEE. V was trimmed by 2 bases and J by 2 bases, leaving 10 bases between them. The CDR3 DNA reads as TGTGCCAGCAGCTTTGCGGGGGCGACTAATGAAAAACTGTTTTTT. Translation gives CASSFAGATNEKLFF. The full variable domain, with the rest looked up from reference TRBV5-8 and TRBJ1-4, is EAGVTQSPTHLIKTRGQQATLRCSPISGHTSVYWYQQALGLGLQFLLWYDEGEERNRGNFPPRFSGRQFPNYSSELNVNALELEDSALYLCASSFAGATNEKLFFGSGTQLSVL.

The chain links TRBV19 to TRBJ2-3; the match to TRBD2 covers 7 bases. Germline trimming cut 6 bases from V and 1 base from J; bases unmatched to any gene: 7. Looked up from germline, CDR1 is LNHDA and CDR2 is SQIVND (reference sequence). The CDR3 totals 15 residues. CDR3 protein: CASSPGGGGTDTQYF. The CDR3 region has the DNA TGTGCCAGTAGCCCCGGCGGGGGAGGCACAGATACGCAGTATTTT.

This chain links TRBV6-5 with TRBJ2-7, with a tentative D call TRBD2 (7 bases). In germline, CDR1 is MNHEY, CDR2 SVGAGI. This CDR3 contains 15 residues. The V end was cut by 0 bases, the J end by 3 bases, with 12 bases between. The CDR3 here is CASSYSGGAYYEQYF. The DNA for the CDR3 is TGTGCCAGCAGTTACTCGGGGGGGGCCTACTACGAGCAGTACTTC.

Remarks on this clone: A junction end diverges from the germline sequence, so it may reflect a read error. This chain uses TRBV7-2 with TRBJ2-5; D is uncertain. The V gene's germline CDR1 is SGHTA and CDR2 FQGNSA. The CDR3 length is 13 residues. This chain's CDR3 is CASGTRQQEAQYF. The CDR3 DNA reads TGTGCCAGCGGCACCCGGCAGCAAGAGGCCCAGTACTTC.

As to this clone: Other DNA sequences in the sample encode the same CDR3. The rearrangement joins TRBV29-1 to TRBJ2-5, with 7 bases that match TRBD1. The end of the DNA is better explained by TRBJ2-7, so the J call may be wrong. The CDR3 has 12 amino acids. CDR1 is SQVTM and CDR2 is ANQGSEA in the germline V gene. CDR3 nucleotides: TGCAGCGTTGCCAGGGGGAGCTACGAGCAGTACTTC. Its translation: CSVARGSYEQYF.

The CDR3 spells CASSSPGTGGETQYF. CDR3 sequence (DNA): TGTGCCAGCAGCTCACCTGGGACGGGAGGGGAGACCCAGTACTTC. The gene calls are TRBV7-9 and TRBJ2-5; 8 bases are a match to TRBD2. V gave up 4 bases and J gave up 5 bases; unmatched junction bases: 9. Germline V lookup: CDR1 SEHNR, CDR2 FQNEAQ (reference sequence). The CDR3 is 15 amino acids.

Remarks on this clone: The junction departs from germline at one end; a sequencing error may be responsible. J is TRBJ2-1 and V is TRBV6-5, with 7 bases that match TRBD2. Germline loops: CDR1 MNHEY, CDR2 SVGAGI. This CDR3 comprises 13 residues. The CDR3 DNA follows: TGTGCCAGCAGGAGCGGGAACTACAATGGGCAGTTCTTC. Amino acid sequence: CASRSGNYNGQFF.

In the case of this clone: Different DNA sequences within this sample yield the same CDR3. J is TRBJ1-1 and V is TRBV15; TRBD1 aligns across 10 bases. V dropped 5 bases and J dropped 0; count of bases not matched to a gene: 0. This CDR3 comprises 14 residues. The germline gives CDR1 LNHNV, CDR2 YYDKDF (reference sequence). In DNA, the CDR3 is TGTGCCACCAGCGGGACAGGGGTGAACACTGAAGCTTTCTTT. This gives the protein CATSGTGVNTEAFF. The variable domain in full, with the rest retrieved from reference TRBV15 and TRBJ1-1, is DAMVIQNPRYQVTQFGKPVTLSCSQTLNHNVMYWYQQKSSQAPKLLFHYYDKDFNNEADTPDNFQSRRPNTSFCFLDIRSPGLGDTAMYLCATSGTGVNTEAFFGQGTRLTVV.

The chain uses TRBV9 and TRBJ2-5; 8 nucleotides line up with TRBD2. There are 15 residues in the CDR3. V lost 0 bases to trimming and J lost 6 bases; unmatched junction nucleotides: 7. CDR1 and CDR2 from the germline V gene are SGDLS and YYNGEE. CDR3 sequence: CASSVVASGSQTQYF. The CDR3 DNA reads TGTGCCAGCAGCGTAGTGGCTAGCGGGTCACAGACCCAGTACTTC.

The V and J genes are TRBV9 and TRBJ1-3, with TRBD1 as a possible D gene (6 bases). CDR1 and CDR2 from the germline V gene are SGDLS and YYNGEE. V gave up 3 bases and J gave up 3 bases, with 16 bases separating them. The CDR3 extends over 16 amino acids. The chain's CDR3 is CASSGSPQGSGNTIYF. The CDR3 DNA reads as TGTGCCAGCAGCGGATCCCCCCAGGGGAGTGGAAACACCATATATTTT.

This chain connects TRBV9 to TRBJ1-1; TRBD1 aligns across 7 bases. CDR3 length equals 16 residues. Germline CDR1 is SGDLS and CDR2 is YYNGEE. The V and J ends lost 2 bases and 1 base, in that order; junction bases with no gene match: 8. CDR3 sequence reads: CASSVSTGWQNTEAFF. The CDR3 DNA reads as TGTGCCAGCAGCGTGTCGACAGGGTGGCAGAACACTGAAGCTTTCTTT.

The rearrangement uses TRBV2 and TRBJ2-4, with 9 positions matching TRBD2. This CDR3 contains 14 residues. V gave up 8 bases and J gave up 4 bases; unmatched junction bases: 6. The germline gives CDR1 SNHLY, CDR2 FYNNEI. CDR3 DNA sequence: TGTGCCAGCCAAGAGCGGGAGGCTAAAAACATTCAGTACTTC. This sequence encodes CASQEREAKNIQYF.